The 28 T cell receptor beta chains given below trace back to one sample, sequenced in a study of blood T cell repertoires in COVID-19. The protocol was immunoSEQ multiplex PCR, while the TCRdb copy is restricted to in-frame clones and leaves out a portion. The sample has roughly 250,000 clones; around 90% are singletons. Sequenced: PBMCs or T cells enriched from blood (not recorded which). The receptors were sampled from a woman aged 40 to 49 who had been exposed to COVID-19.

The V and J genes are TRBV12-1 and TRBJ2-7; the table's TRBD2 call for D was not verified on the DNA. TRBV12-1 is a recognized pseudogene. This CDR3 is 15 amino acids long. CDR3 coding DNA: TGTGCCAGCAGCTTCCACCCGGGAGGGGTGAGGGAGCAGTACTTC. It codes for CASSFHPGGVREQYF.

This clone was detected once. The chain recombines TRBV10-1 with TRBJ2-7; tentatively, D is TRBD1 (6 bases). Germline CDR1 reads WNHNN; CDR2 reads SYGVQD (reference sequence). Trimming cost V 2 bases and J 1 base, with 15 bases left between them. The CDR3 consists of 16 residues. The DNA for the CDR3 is TGCGCCAGCAGTGAGGCTGAGAGACAGGCTTCCTACGAGCAGTACTTC. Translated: CASSEAERQASYEQYF.

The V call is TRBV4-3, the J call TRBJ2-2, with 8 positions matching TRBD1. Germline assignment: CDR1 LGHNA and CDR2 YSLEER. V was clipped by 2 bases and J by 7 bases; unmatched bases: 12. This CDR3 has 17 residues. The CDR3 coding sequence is TGCGCCAGCAGCCAACCTCCAGGGGGCGCGATTGGCGGGGAGCTGTTTTTT. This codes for CASSQPPGGAIGGELFF.

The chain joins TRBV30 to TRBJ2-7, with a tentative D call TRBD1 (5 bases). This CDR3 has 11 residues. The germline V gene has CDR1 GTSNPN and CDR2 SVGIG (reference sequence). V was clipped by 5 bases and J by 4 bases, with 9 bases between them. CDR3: CAWGDSYEQYF. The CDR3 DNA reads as TGTGCCTGGGGAGACAGTTACGAGCAGTACTTC.

The CDR3 DNA sequence: TGTGCCAGCTCACGGACAGGGGGAAGGTATGGCTACACCTTC. This sequence encodes CASSRTGGRYGYTF. The chain employs TRBV5-4 and TRBJ1-2; the match to TRBD1 covers 10 bases. This CDR3 spans 14 amino acids. V was pared by 7 bases and J by 5 bases, with 8 bases of the junction left unmatched. Per the germline V gene, CDR1 is SGHNT and CDR2 is YYREEE (reference sequence).

CDR3 DNA sequence: TGTGCCAGTAGTACCTCCTGGACAGCGAAGAATTCACCCCTCCACTTT. Its protein product is CASSTSWTAKNSPLHF. V is TRBV19 and J is TRBJ1-6; D might be TRBD1 (6 bases). Germline CDR1 reads LNHDA; CDR2 reads SQIVND (reference sequence). V was cut by 4 bases and J by 7 bases, with 17 bases left in between. The length of the CDR3 is 16 residues.

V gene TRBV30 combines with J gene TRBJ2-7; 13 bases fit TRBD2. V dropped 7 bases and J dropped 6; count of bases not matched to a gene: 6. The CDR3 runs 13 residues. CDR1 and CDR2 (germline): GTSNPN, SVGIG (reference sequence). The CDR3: CASTSGGAGEQYF. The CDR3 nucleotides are TGTGCCTCCACTAGCGGGGGGGCAGGCGAGCAGTACTTC.

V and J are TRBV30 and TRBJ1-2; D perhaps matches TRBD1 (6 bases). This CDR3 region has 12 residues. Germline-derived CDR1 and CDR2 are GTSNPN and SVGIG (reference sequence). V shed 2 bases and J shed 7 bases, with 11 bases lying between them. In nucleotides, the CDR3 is TGTGCCTGGAGTCCGGGGGGCTCTGGCTACACCTTC. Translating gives CAWSPGGSGYTF.

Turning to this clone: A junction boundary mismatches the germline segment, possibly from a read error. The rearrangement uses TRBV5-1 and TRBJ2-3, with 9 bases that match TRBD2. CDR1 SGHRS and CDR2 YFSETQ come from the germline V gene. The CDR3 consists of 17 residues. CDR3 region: CASSDPGTSKSTDTQYF. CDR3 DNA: TGTGCCAGCAGTGACCCCGGGACTAGCAAGAGCACAGATACGCAGTATTTT. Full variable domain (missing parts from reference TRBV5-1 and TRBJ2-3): KAGVTQTPRYLIKTRGQQVTLSCSPISGHRSVSWYQQTPGQGLQFLFEYFSETQRNKGNFPGRFSGRQFSNSRSEMNVSTLELGDSALYLCASSDPGTSKSTDTQYFGPGTRLTVL.

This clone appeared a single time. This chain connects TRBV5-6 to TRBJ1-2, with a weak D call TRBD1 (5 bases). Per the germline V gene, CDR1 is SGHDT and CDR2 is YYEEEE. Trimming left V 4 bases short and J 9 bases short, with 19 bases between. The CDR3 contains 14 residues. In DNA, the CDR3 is TGTGCCAGCAGCCTTGGGGCCATTAAAGAGCGCTACACCTTC. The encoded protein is CASSLGAIKERYTF.

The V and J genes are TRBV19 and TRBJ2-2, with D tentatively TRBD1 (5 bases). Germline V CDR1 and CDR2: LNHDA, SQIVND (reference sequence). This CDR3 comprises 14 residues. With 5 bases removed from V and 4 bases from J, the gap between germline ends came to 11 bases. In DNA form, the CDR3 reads TGTGCCAGTAGTCCCCAGGGATTCACCGGGGAGCTGTTTTTT. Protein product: CASSPQGFTGELFF.

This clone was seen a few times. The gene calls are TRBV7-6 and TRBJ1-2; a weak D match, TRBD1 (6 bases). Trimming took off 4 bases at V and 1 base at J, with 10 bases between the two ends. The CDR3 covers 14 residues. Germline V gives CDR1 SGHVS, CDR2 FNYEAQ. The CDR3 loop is CASSSQGSNYGYTF. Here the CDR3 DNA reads TGTGCCAGCAGCTCGCAGGGGAGTAACTATGGCTACACCTTC. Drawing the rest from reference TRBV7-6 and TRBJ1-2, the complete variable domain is GAGVSQSPRYKVTKRGQDVALRCDPISGHVSLYWYRQALGQGPEFLTYFNYEAQQDKSGLPNDRFSAERPEGSISTLTIQRTEQRDSAMYRCASSSQGSNYGYTFGSGTRLTVV.

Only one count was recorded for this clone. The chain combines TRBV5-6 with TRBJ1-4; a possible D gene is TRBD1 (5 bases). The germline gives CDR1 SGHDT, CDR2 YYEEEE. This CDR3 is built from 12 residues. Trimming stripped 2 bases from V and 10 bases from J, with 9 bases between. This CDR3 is CASSLGQGKLFF. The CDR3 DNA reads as TGTGCCAGCAGCTTAGGCCAGGGAAAACTGTTTTTT.

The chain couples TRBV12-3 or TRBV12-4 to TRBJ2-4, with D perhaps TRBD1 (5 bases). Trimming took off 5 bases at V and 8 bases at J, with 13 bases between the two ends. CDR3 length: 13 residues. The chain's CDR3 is CASSGADLDIQYF. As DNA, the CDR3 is TGTGCCAGCAGTGGGGCAGATCTCGACATTCAGTACTTC.

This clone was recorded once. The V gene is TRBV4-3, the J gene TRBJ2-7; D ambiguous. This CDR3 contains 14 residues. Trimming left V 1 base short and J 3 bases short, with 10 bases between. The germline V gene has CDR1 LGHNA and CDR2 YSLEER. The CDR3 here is CASSQGLALYEQYF. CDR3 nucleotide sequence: TGCGCCAGCAGCCAAGGGTTGGCCCTCTACGAGCAGTACTTC.

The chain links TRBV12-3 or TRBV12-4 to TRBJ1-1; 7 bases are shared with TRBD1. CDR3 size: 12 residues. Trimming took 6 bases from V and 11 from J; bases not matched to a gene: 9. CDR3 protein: CASSHPDRRAFF. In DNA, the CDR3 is TGTGCCAGCAGCCATCCGGACAGGCGGGCTTTCTTT.

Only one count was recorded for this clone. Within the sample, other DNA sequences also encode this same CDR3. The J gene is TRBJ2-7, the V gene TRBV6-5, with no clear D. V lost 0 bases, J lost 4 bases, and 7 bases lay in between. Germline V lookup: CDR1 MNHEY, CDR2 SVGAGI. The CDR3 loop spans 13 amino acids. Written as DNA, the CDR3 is TGTGCCAGCAGTTACTCTACCGGGTACGAGCAGTACTTC. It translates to CASSYSTGYEQYF.

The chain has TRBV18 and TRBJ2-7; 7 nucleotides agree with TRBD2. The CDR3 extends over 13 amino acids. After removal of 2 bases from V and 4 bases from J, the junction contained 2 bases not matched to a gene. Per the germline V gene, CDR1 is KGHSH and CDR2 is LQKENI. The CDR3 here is CASSPGGEYEQYF. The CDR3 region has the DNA TGTGCCAGCTCACCAGGGGGGGAATACGAGCAGTACTTC.

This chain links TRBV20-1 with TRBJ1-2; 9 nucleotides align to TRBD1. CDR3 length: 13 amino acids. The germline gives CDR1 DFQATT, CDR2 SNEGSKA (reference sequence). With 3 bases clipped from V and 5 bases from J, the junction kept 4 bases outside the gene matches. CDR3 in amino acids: CSASGDRVYGYTF. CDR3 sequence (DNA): TGCAGTGCTAGTGGGGACAGGGTGTATGGCTACACCTTC.

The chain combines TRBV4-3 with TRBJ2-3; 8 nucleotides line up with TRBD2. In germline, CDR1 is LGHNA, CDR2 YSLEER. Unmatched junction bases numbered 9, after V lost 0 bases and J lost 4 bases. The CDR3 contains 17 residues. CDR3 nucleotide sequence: TGCGCCAGCAGCCAAGACGTTACTAGCGGATTGGCAGATACGCAGTATTTT. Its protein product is CASSQDVTSGLADTQYF.

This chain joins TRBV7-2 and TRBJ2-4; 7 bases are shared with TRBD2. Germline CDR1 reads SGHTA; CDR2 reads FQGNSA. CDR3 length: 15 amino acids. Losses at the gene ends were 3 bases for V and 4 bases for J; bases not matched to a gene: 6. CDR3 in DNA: TGTGCCAGCAGCTTGGGGGGGAGCAGGAAAAACATTCAGTACTTC. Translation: CASSLGGSRKNIQYF.

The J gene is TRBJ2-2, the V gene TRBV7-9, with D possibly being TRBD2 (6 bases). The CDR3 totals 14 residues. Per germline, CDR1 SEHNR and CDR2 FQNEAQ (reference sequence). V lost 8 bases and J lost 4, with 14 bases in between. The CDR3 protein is CASHLGLPTGELFF. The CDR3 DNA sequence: TGTGCCAGCCACTTGGGACTGCCCACCGGGGAGCTGTTTTTT. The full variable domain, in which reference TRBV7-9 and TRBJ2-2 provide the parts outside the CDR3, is DTGVSQNPRHKITKRGQNVTFRCDPISEHNRLYWYRQTLGQGPEFLTYFQNEAQLEKSRLLSDRFSAERPKGSFSTLEIQRTEQGDSAMYLCASHLGLPTGELFFGEGSRLTVL.

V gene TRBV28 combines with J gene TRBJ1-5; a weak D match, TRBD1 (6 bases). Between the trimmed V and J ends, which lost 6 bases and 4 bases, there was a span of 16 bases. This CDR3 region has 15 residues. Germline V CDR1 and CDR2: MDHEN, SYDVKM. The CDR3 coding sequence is TGTGCCAGCAGCCGTAAGGACAGACCAAATCAGCCCCAGCATTTT. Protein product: CASSRKDRPNQPQHF.

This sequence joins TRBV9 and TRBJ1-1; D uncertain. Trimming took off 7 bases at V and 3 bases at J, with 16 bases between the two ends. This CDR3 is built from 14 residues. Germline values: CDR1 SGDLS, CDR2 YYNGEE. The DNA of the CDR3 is TGTGCCAGCCGTAAGGTGGGCAGAGACACTGAAGCTTTCTTT. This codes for CASRKVGRDTEAFF.

In nucleotides, the CDR3 is TGTGCCAGCAGTTTAAGTGGGACAGTTGCAGAAAAACTGTTTTTT. Translating it yields CASSLSGTVAEKLFF. The chain is built from TRBV11-2 and TRBJ1-4; 7 bases match TRBD1. Germline V CDR1 and CDR2: SGHAT, FQNNGV. V gave up 6 bases and J gave up 8 bases; unmatched junction bases: 12. This CDR3 comprises 15 residues.

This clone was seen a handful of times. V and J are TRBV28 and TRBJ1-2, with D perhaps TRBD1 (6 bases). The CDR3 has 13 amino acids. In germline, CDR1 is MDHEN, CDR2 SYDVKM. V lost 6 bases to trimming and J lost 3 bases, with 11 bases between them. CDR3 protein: CASRDSGDYGYTF. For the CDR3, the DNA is TGTGCCAGCAGGGATTCAGGGGACTATGGCTACACCTTC.

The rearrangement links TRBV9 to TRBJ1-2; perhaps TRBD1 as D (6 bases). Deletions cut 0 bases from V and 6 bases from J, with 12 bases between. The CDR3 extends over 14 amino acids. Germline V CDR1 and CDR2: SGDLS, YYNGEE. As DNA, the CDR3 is TGTGCCAGCAGCGTAGCCCCAGGGGTGCATGGCTACACCTTC. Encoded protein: CASSVAPGVHGYTF.

CDR3 sequence: CASSLARSQILNTEAFF. The CDR3 DNA sequence: TGTGCCAGCAGCTTAGCGCGTAGCCAGATACTAAACACTGAAGCTTTCTTT. J is TRBJ1-1 and V is TRBV7-8; D ambiguous. Germline V gene sequence: CDR1 SGHVS, CDR2 FQNEAQ. The CDR3 loop spans 17 amino acids. V lost 0 bases and J lost 2, with 16 bases in between.